This is a list of T cell receptor beta chains from one sample in a study of T cell responses to AZD1222 COVID-19 vaccine. Profiled with immunoSEQ multiplex PCR; TCRdb holds only in-frame clones, not every one. The sample includes around 140,000 clones, 90% to 95% of them seen just once. The source material was peripheral blood, sampled on day 0 of AZD1222 vaccination. These receptors all stem from an adult in good health. CDR3s include the opening cysteine and the closing phenylalanine or tryptophan. Fields, in order: D gene, V gene, clone size, J gene, CDR3 DNA, CDR3 protein. The D gene is left open where the match is weak. Where a row states a size, it is once, few, many or the class of an expanded clone; other rows omit it.

TRBD1,TRBV5-1,.,TRBJ1-2,TGCGCCAGCAGCCTGGGGGACAGCCGTACTAACTATGGCTACACCTTC,CASSLGDSRTNYGYTF
TRBD1,TRBV5-1,.,TRBJ1-6,TGCGCCAGCAGCTTGGTAAACAGGGGGCGGAATTCACCCCTCCACTTT,CASSLVNRGRNSPLHF
TRBD1,TRBV20-1,.,TRBJ1-5,TGCAGTGCTAGTCCCCCCCCCGACAGGGTCCAGCCCCAGCATTTT,CSASPPPDRVQPQHF
.,TRBV30,.,TRBJ1-3,TGTGCCTGGAAGCTTAACATAGCTGGAAACACCATATATTTT,CAWKLNIAGNTIYF
.,TRBV5-6,.,TRBJ2-1,TGTGCCAGCAGCCCCGGGGGCCCTAACAATGAGCAGTTCTTC,CASSPGGPNNEQFF
.,TRBV5-1,.,TRBJ2-5,TGCGCCAGCAGCTTTGGGGCTCCATTAGAGACCCAGTACTTC,CASSFGAPLETQYF
.,TRBV6-5,.,TRBJ2-1,TGTGCCAGCAAGCGAAACAACGATGAGCAGTTCTTC,CASKRNNDEQFF
.,TRBV6-5,.,TRBJ1-1,TGTGCCAGCACCCGGGACACTGAAGCTTTCTTT,CASTRDTEAFF
.,TRBV19,once,TRBJ1-1,TGTGCCAGTAGCCGCATGGAACAGGACACTGAAGCTTTCTTT,CASSRMEQDTEAFF
.,TRBV7-2,.,TRBJ2-7,TGTGCCAGCAGCTTAGATGGCGGGATGGCCTACGAGCAGTACTTC,CASSLDGGMAYEQYF